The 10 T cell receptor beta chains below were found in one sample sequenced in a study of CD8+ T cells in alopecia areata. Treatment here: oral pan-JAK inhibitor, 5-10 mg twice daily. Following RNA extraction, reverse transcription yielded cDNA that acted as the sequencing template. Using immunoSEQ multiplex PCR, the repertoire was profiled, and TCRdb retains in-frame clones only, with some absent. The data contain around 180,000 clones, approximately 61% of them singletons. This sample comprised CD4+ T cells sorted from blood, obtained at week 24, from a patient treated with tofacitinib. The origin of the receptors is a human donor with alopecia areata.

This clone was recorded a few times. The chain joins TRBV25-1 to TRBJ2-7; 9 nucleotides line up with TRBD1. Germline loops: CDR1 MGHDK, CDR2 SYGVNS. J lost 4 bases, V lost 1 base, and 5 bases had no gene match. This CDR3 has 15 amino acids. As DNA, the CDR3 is TGTGCCAGCAGTGAATGGGGACAGGGAAGGTACGAGCAGTACTTC. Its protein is CASSEWGQGRYEQYF.

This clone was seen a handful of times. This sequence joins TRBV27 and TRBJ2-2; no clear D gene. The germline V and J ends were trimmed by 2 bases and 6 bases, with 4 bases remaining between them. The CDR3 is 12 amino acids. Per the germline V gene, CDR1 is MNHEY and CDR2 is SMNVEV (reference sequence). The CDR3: CASSLGPGELFF. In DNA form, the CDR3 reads TGTGCCAGCAGTTTAGGACCCGGGGAGCTGTTTTTT.

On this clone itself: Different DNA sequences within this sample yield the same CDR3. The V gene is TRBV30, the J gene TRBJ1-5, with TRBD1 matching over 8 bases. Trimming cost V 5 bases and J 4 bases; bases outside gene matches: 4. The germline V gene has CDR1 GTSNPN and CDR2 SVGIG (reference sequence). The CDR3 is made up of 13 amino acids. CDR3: CAWAGQGNQPQHF. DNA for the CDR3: TGTGCCTGGGCCGGACAGGGAAATCAGCCCCAGCATTTT.

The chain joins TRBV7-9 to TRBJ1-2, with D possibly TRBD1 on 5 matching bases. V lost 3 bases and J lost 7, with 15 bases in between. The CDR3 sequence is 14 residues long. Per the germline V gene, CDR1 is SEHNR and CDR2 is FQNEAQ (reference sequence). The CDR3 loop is CASSFKGVFGGYTF. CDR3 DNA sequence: TGTGCCAGCAGCTTCAAAGGGGTTTTTGGTGGCTACACCTTC.

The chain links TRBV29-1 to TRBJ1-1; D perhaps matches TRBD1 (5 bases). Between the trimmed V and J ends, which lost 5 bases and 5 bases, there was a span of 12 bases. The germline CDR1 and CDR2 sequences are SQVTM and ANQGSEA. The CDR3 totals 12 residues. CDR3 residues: CSVWDGRTEAFF. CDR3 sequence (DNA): TGCAGCGTTTGGGACGGGCGGACTGAAGCTTTCTTT.

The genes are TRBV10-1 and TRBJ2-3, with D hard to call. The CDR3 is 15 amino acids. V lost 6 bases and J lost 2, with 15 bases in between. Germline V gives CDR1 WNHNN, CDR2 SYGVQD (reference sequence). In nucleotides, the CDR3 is TGCGCCAGCAGCTCGGACGCCCACCCCACAGATACGCAGTATTTT. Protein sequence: CASSSDAHPTDTQYF.

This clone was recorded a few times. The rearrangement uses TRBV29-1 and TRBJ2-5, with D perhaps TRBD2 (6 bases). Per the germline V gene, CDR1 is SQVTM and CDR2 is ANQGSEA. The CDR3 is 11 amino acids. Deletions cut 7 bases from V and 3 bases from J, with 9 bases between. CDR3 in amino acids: CSGGGEETQYF. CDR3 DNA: TGCAGCGGCGGCGGGGAAGAGACCCAGTACTTC. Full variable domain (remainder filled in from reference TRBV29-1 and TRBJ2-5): SAVISQKPSRDICQRGTSLTIQCQVDSQVTMMFWYRQQPGQSLTLIATANQGSEATYESGFVIDKFPISRPNLTFSTLTVSNMSPEDSSIYLCSGGGEETQYFGPGTRLLVL.

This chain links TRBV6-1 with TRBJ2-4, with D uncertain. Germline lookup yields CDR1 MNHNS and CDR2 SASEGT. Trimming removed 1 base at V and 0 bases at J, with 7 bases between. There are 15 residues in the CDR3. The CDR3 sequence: CASSEDILAKNIQYF. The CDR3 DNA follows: TGTGCCAGCAGTGAAGACATACTAGCCAAAAACATTCAGTACTTC.

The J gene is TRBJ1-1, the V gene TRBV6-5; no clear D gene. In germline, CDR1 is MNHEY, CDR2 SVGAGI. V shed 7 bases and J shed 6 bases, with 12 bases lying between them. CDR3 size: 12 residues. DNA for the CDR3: TGTGCCAGCACACTCCCCGGGGCTGAAGCTTTCTTT. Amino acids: CASTLPGAEAFF.

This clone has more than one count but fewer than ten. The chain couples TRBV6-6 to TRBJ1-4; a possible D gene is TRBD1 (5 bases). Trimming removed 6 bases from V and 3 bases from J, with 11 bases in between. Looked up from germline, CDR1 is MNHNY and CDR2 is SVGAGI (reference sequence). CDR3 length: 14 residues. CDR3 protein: CASRLTVSNEKLFF. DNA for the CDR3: TGTGCCAGCAGACTGACAGTTTCTAATGAAAAACTGTTTTTT.